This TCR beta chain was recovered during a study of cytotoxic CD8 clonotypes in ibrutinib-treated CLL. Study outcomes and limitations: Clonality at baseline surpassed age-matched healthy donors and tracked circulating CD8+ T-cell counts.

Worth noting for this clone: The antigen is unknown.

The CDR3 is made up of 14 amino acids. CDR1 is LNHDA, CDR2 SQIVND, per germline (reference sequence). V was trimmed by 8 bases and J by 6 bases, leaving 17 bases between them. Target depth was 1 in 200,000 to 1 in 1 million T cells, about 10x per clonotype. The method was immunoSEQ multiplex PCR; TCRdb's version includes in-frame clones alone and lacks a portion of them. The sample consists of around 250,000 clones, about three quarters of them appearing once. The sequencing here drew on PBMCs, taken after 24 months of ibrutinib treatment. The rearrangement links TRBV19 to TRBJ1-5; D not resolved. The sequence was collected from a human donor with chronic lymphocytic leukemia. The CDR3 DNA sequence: TGTGCCAGTGACGAGGTGCTAGGCGGTCAGCCCCAGCATTTT. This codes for CASDEVLGGQPQHF.